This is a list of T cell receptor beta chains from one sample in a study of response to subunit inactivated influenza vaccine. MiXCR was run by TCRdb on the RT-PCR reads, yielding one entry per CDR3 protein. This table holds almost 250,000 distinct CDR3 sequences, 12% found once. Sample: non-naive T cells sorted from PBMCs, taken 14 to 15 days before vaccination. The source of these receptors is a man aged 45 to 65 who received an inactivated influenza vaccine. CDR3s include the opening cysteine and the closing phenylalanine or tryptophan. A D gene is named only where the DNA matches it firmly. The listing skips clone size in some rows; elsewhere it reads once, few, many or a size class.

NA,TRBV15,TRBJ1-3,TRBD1,TGTGCCACCAGCAGAGATGACTCCGGGACAGGGGTATATTTT,CATSRDDSGTGVYF
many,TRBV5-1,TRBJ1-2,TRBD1,TGCGCCAGCAGCTCGGGACAGGAATTCTATGGCTACACCTTC,CASSSGQEFYGYTF
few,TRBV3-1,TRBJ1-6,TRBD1,TGTGCCAGCAGCCGAGGACAGGGGGCGCGAGGTTCACCCCTCCACTTT,CASSRGQGARGSPLHF
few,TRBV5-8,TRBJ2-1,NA,TGTGCCAGCAGCTTGCCTAGGGGGGACGCCTACAATGAGCAGTTCTTC,CASSLPRGDAYNEQFF
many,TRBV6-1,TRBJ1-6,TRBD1,TGTGCCACTAACGGACAGGGATTTAATTCACCCCTCCACTTT,CATNGQGFNSPLHF
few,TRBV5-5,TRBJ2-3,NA,TGTGCCAGCAGCTCCACGAGCCACTATACGCAGTATTTT,CASSSTSHYTQYF
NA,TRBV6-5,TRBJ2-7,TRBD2,TGTGCCAGCAGTTACTCGGGACTAGCGGCCTACGAGCAGTACTTC,CASSYSGLAAYEQYF
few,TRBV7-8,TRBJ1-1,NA,TGTGCCAGCAGCCTCGGGTCCTTGAACACTGAAGCTTTCTTT,CASSLGSLNTEAFF
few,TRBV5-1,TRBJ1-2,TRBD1,TGCGCCAGCAGCTTGGCAGGGGACAGGGCTCATGGCTACACCTTC,CASSLAGDRAHGYTF
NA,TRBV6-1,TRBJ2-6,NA,TGTGCCAGCAGTGAAGCGGCAGGAACCTCTGGGGCCAACGTCCTGACTTTC,CASSEAAGTSGANVLTF
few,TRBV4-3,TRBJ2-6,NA,TGCGCCAGCAGCCAAGAGGTATCGATTTCTGGGGCCAACGTCCTGACTTTC,CASSQEVSISGANVLTF
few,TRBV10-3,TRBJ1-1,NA,TGTGCCATCAGTGAGTCTATGGGGGGTACTGAAGCTTTCTTT,CAISESMGGTEAFF
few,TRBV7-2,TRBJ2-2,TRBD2,TGTGCCAGCAGCACTAGCGGGAGAGGGACCGGGGAGCTGTTTTTT,CASSTSGRGTGELFF
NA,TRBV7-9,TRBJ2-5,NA,TGTGCCAGCAGCGCGCCAGGGATATCTACTCAGACCCAGTACTTC,CASSAPGISTQTQYF
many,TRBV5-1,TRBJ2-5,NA,TGCGCCAGCAGCCTCCGGGAGCCGGAGACCCAGTACTTC,CASSLREPETQYF
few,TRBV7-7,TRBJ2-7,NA,TGTGCTAGCAGCCGCGAAGGGCCCCCCTCCTACGAGCAGTACTTC,CASSREGPPSYEQYF
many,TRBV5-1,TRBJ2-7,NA,TGTGCCAGCAGCTTAGACGCGTACGAGCAGTACTTC,CASSLDAYEQYF
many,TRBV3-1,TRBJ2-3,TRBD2,TGTGCCAGCAGCCAAGGGCTAGCGGTAAAAGATACGCAGTATTTT,CASSQGLAVKDTQYF
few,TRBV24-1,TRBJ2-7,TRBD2,TGTGCCACCCCGAGCCAATTTCGCGGGGGGAGCTACGAGCAGTACTTC,CATPSQFRGGSYEQYF
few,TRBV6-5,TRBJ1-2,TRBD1,TGTGCCAGCAGTTACCTGACAGGGTTGAACTATGGCTACACCTTC,CASSYLTGLNYGYTF